This entry describes one T cell receptor (beta chain). This sample was taken from a study of blood T cell repertoires in COVID-19. Study summary: Samples taken during acute and convalescent COVID-19 were collected in the United States, Italy and Spain. T cells, B-cell-depleted T cells, or PBMCs supplied cDNA or gDNA.

In the source study's methods: Amplified reference gene primers provided the basis for estimating nucleated cell counts. Sequenced by immunoSEQ multiplex PCR; TCRdb stores in-frame clones only, minus some. The V and J calls and clone size were taken over from that table, and D and trimming were inferred from the DNA. The profile shows tens of thousands of clones, 85% of them singletons. The CDR3 totals 15 residues. Germline CDR1 reads MNHEY; CDR2 reads SMNVEV (reference sequence). Trimming took 5 bases from V and 9 from J; bases not matched to a gene: 11. This clonotype was sampled from an older man with acute or convalescent COVID-19. The genes are TRBV27 and TRBJ2-3; TRBD2 agrees at 10 bases. The specimen was peripheral blood. CDR3 sequence reads: CASSPPLAGGWTQYF. CDR3 coding DNA: TGTGCCAGCAGTCCCCCTTTAGCGGGGGGTTGGACGCAGTATTTT.